These 27 T cell receptor beta chains were sequenced from one sample in a study of cytomegalovirus exposure and HLA in healthy donors. The table came from immunoSEQ multiplex PCR; TCRdb's copy has only in-frame clones and leaves some out. The top ten hold about 2.9% of the sample, which has approximately 60,000 clones, around 90% seen once. Sequences were obtained from PBMCs. Every receptor here comes from a man between 18 and 29 years old in good health and CMV-seronegative.

The J gene is TRBJ2-3, the V gene TRBV28; a weak D match, TRBD1 (6 bases). The CDR3 spans 15 residues. The V and J ends lost 5 bases and 1 base respectively, with 13 bases between them. Germline V gene sequence: CDR1 MDHEN, CDR2 SYDVKM. CDR3 nucleotides: TGTGCCAGCAGTCTCCCCGCAGGGGGCACAGATACGCAGTATTTT. It is translated as CASSLPAGGTDTQYF.

The rearrangement links TRBV7-8 to TRBJ2-5; D possibly corresponds to TRBD2 (5 bases). The ends were cut back, 5 bases at V and 7 bases at J, with 11 bases in the middle. Germline assignment: CDR1 SGHVS and CDR2 FQNEAQ. This CDR3 is built from 12 residues. The CDR3 nucleotides read TGTGCCAGCAGCCCAGGTCGGGGGACCCAGTACTTC. This gives the protein CASSPGRGTQYF.

The chain carries TRBV7-2 and TRBJ2-1, with 8 positions matching TRBD2. Germline V CDR1 and CDR2: SGHTA, FQGNSA. CDR3 length: 14 residues. V shed 3 bases and J 6 bases; nucleotides not matched to a gene: 4. The CDR3 loop is CASSFTSGGNEQFF. The CDR3 DNA reads as TGTGCCAGCAGCTTCACAAGCGGGGGCAATGAGCAGTTCTTC.

V usage is TRBV5-5 and J usage is TRBJ1-1; D gene ambiguous. Per the germline V gene, CDR1 is SGHKS and CDR2 is YYEKEE (reference sequence). Trimming pared 1 base from V and 4 bases from J, leaving 11 bases between. The CDR3 is 14 amino acids. CDR3 protein: CASSLQALGTEAFF. For the CDR3, the DNA is TGTGCCAGCAGCTTGCAGGCCCTGGGCACTGAAGCTTTCTTT.

CDR3 region: CASGPGTGNEKLFF. CDR3 in DNA: TGCGCCAGCGGACCCGGGACAGGGAATGAAAAACTGTTTTTT. The V and J genes are TRBV5-1 and TRBJ1-4; 9 bases align to TRBD1. The J segment lost 5 bases and the V segment lost 7 bases, leaving 6 bases of the junction unmatched. The germline CDR1 and CDR2 sequences are SGHRS and YFSETQ. The CDR3 is 14 residues long.

This clone was found once. The chain is built from TRBV6-6 and TRBJ2-7; D is uncertain. The CDR3 runs 11 residues. Germline CDR1 and CDR2: MNHNY and SVGAGI (reference sequence). Deletions cut 5 bases from V and 3 bases from J, with 5 bases between. CDR3 sequence: CASSPYYEQYF. The CDR3 nucleotides read TGTGCCAGCAGTCCTTACTACGAGCAGTACTTC.

This clone has ten or more counts. V gene TRBV6-4 combines with J gene TRBJ2-1, with 8 bases matching TRBD1. The J segment lost 6 bases and the V segment lost 4 bases, leaving 8 bases of the junction unmatched. This CDR3 spans 15 amino acids. Germline V gives CDR1 MRHNA, CDR2 SNTAGT. The CDR3 DNA follows: TGTGCCAGCAGTGTTAAGGACAGGGAATTCAATGAGCAGTTCTTC. Translated, it gives CASSVKDREFNEQFF.

The chain joins TRBV25-1 to TRBJ2-1, with 9 positions matching TRBD2. Germline V gives CDR1 MGHDK, CDR2 SYGVNS. V dropped 4 bases and J dropped 2; count of bases not matched to a gene: 3. The CDR3 is made up of 15 amino acids. In nucleotides, the CDR3 is TGTGCCAGCAGTGGATTAGCGGGAGCCTACAATGAGCAGTTCTTC. This codes for CASSGLAGAYNEQFF.

V and J are TRBV7-2 and TRBJ2-2, with 9 bases lining up with TRBD2. V was pared by 1 base and J by 5 bases, with 5 bases of the junction left unmatched. CDR3 length equals 16 residues. Germline CDR1 reads SGHTA; CDR2 reads FQGNSA. CDR3 DNA: TGTGCCAGCAGCTTAGGTGGCGGGAGGGGGACCGGGGAGCTGTTTTTT. Its protein is CASSLGGGRGTGELFF. The full variable domain, with the rest looked up from reference TRBV7-2 and TRBJ2-2, is GAGVSQSPSNKVTEKGKDVELRCDPISGHTALYWYRQSLGQGLEFLIYFQGNSAPDKSGLPSDRFSAERTGGSVSTLTIQRTQQEDSAVYLCASSLGGGRGTGELFFGEGSRLTVL.

The J gene is TRBJ1-2, the V gene TRBV18; unclear D gene. Trimming took 6 bases from V and 6 from J, leaving 14 bases between them. Germline loops: CDR1 KGHSH, CDR2 LQKENI. CDR3 length: 13 amino acids. This chain's CDR3 is CASSPNSGDGYTF. The CDR3 DNA follows: TGTGCCAGCTCCCCCAATAGTGGTGATGGCTACACCTTC.

The genes are TRBV2 and TRBJ2-2, with D uncertain. Trimming cost V 4 bases and J 6 bases, with 18 bases left between them. This CDR3 spans 16 amino acids. In germline, CDR1 is SNHLY, CDR2 FYNNEI. CDR3 sequence reads: CASSAVRRLKSGELFF. DNA of the CDR3: TGTGCCAGCAGTGCGGTCAGGCGTTTAAAGTCCGGGGAGCTGTTTTTT.

This rearrangement joins TRBV7-2 to TRBJ1-1, with TRBD1 matching over 7 bases. The germline V gene encodes CDR1 SGHTA and CDR2 FQGNSA. The junction had 11 bases not matched to a gene; V was cut back by 5 bases and J by 11 bases. The CDR3 covers 13 residues. DNA for the CDR3: TGTGCCAGCAGCCGGCGACAGGGTTTAGATGCTTTCTTT. This gives the protein CASSRRQGLDAFF. Full variable domain (outside the CDR3, taken from reference TRBV7-2 and TRBJ1-1): GAGVSQSPSNKVTEKGKDVELRCDPISGHTALYWYRQSLGQGLEFLIYFQGNSAPDKSGLPSDRFSAERTGGSVSTLTIQRTQQEDSAVYLCASSRRQGLDAFFGQGTRLTVV.

The CDR3 here is CASSPTGDPSTIYF. The CDR3 region has the DNA TGTGCCAGCAGCCCTACAGGGGATCCATCAACCATATATTTT. The chain recombines TRBV6-5 with TRBJ1-3; 7 nucleotides agree with TRBD1. CDR1 and CDR2 (germline): MNHEY, SVGAGI. V lost 6 bases and J lost 10; bases outside the gene matches: 12. The CDR3 consists of 14 residues.

This chain joins TRBV9 and TRBJ2-1; perhaps TRBD1 as D (5 bases). Trimming took 0 bases from V and 1 from J, leaving 8 bases between them. The CDR3 is 15 amino acids. CDR1 is SGDLS and CDR2 is YYNGEE in the germline V gene. CDR3 in DNA: TGTGCCAGCAGCGTAGTAGGGGTTTCCTACAATGAGCAGTTCTTC. This sequence encodes CASSVVGVSYNEQFF.

The J gene is TRBJ2-6, the V gene TRBV6-1; TRBD1 is a possible D gene (5 bases). This CDR3 comprises 16 residues. Germline V lookup: CDR1 MNHNS, CDR2 SASEGT. V was trimmed by 4 bases and J by 5 bases, leaving 15 bases between them. Written as DNA, the CDR3 is TGTGCCAGCAGTGCCCAGGGTGCTTTACGGGCCAACGTCCTGACTTTC. The encoded protein is CASSAQGALRANVLTF.

The chain uses TRBV9 and TRBJ1-1; D not resolved. CDR3 size: 13 residues. V was pared by 5 bases and J by 11 bases, with 19 bases between. The germline CDR1 and CDR2 sequences are SGDLS and YYNGEE. The CDR3 here is CASSPRGPELAFF. CDR3 sequence (DNA): TGTGCCAGCAGTCCCCGAGGCCCGGAGTTGGCTTTCTTT.

V is TRBV15 and J is TRBJ1-5; no clear D. CDR1 and CDR2 (germline): LNHNV, YYDKDF (reference sequence). V lost 0 bases, J lost 3 bases, and 9 bases lay in between. The CDR3 has 15 amino acids. CDR3: CATSRETRVNQPQHF. CDR3 nucleotides: TGTGCCACCAGCAGAGAAACGAGGGTCAATCAGCCCCAGCATTTT.

The chain joins TRBV5-5 to TRBJ1-5; 8 positions match TRBD1. Losses at the gene ends were 4 bases for V and 3 bases for J; bases not matched to a gene: 6. This CDR3 is built from 15 residues. The germline V gene encodes CDR1 SGHKS and CDR2 YYEKEE (reference sequence). CDR3 amino acids: CASSQTGAYNQPQHF. The CDR3 coding sequence is TGTGCCAGCAGCCAGACAGGGGCTTACAATCAGCCCCAGCATTTT.

This chain joins TRBV4-1 and TRBJ2-2; 8 nucleotides match TRBD1. The CDR3 is 17 amino acids. V shed 0 bases, J shed 4 bases, and the junction held 7 bases outside the gene matches. CDR1 is MGHRA and CDR2 is YSYEKL in the germline V gene. The CDR3 sequence is CASSQDGTGLGTGELFF. The CDR3 nucleotides read TGCGCCAGCAGCCAAGATGGGACAGGTTTGGGCACCGGGGAGCTGTTTTTT.

V gene TRBV28 combines with J gene TRBJ1-2; D might be TRBD1 (5 bases). This CDR3 is built from 13 residues. CDR1 and CDR2 (germline): MDHEN, SYDVKM. V lost 7 bases, J lost 6 bases, and 15 bases lay in between. For the CDR3, the DNA is TGTGCCAGCAACCCTCCGTGGGGGGATGGCTACACCTTC. Protein product: CASNPPWGDGYTF.

This sequence joins TRBV6-5 and TRBJ1-1; no reliable D call. This CDR3 region has 15 residues. Germline CDR1 and CDR2: MNHEY and SVGAGI. Deletions cut 0 bases from V and 4 bases from J, with 12 bases between. The CDR3: CASSYSAVRGTEAFF. DNA for the CDR3: TGTGCCAGCAGTTACTCTGCTGTCCGCGGCACTGAAGCTTTCTTT.

To note about this clone: Relative to the germline gene, one junction end is altered; a read error may explain this. The V call is TRBV5-4, the J call TRBJ2-7; TRBD2 aligns across 8 bases. CDR1 is SGHNT and CDR2 is YYREEE in the germline V gene (reference sequence). The CDR3 consists of 13 residues. The chain's CDR3 is CASSLTPGGPRSF. Here the CDR3 DNA reads TGTGCCAGCAGCTTGACGCCGGGAGGGCCGAGGAGCTTC.

The gene calls are TRBV28 and TRBJ2-2; unclear D gene. V was clipped by 3 bases and J by 6 bases, with 14 bases between them. The CDR3 runs to 15 residues. Germline V gene data show CDR1 as MDHEN and CDR2 as SYDVKM. CDR3 nucleotide sequence: TGTGCCAGCAGTTTTGGTCAGGTGAAGTCCGGGGAGCTGTTTTTT. Protein product: CASSFGQVKSGELFF.

This sequence joins TRBV5-1 and TRBJ2-7, with TRBD1 identical over 12 bases. This CDR3 has 16 residues. Per the germline V gene, CDR1 is SGHRS and CDR2 is YFSETQ. V dropped 3 bases and J dropped 3; count of bases not matched to a gene: 7. The CDR3 nucleotides are TGCGCCAGCAGCTCGGGACAGGGGGCGGCAAACTACGAGCAGTACTTC. As protein: CASSSGQGAANYEQYF.

V gene TRBV6-1 combines with J gene TRBJ2-7, with 7 bases aligning to TRBD1. CDR1 is MNHNS, CDR2 SASEGT, per germline. The V segment lost 6 bases and the J segment 2 bases; nucleotides outside the gene matches: 7. The CDR3 is 14 residues long. The CDR3 DNA reads TGTGCCAGCAGGGATTCCGGGACAGCCTACGAGCAGTACTTC. Translating gives CASRDSGTAYEQYF.

V usage is TRBV18 and J usage is TRBJ1-2; the match to TRBD1 covers 12 bases. CDR3 length: 14 amino acids. V gave up 4 bases and J gave up 6 bases; unmatched junction bases: 3. Germline V gives CDR1 KGHSH, CDR2 LQKENI. Written as DNA, the CDR3 is TGTGCCAGCTCACGGGGACAGGGGGCTGATGGCTACACCTTC. It encodes CASSRGQGADGYTF. The variable domain in full, completed from reference TRBV18 and TRBJ1-2, reads NAGVMQNPRHLVRRRGQEARLRCSPMKGHSHVYWYRQLPEEGLKFMVYLQKENIIDESGMPKERFSAEFPKEGPSILRIQQVVRGDSAAYFCASSRGQGADGYTFGSGTRLTVV.

This chain joins TRBV11-2 and TRBJ2-1, with 9 bases identical to TRBD2. The trim removed 2 bases at V and 4 bases at J, leaving 12 bases unmatched. The CDR3 has 18 amino acids. Per germline, CDR1 SGHAT and CDR2 FQNNGV. CDR3 DNA sequence: TGTGCCAGCAGCTTAATAACTCCTCGCGGGAGGGCATACAATGAGCAGTTCTTC. It yields the protein CASSLITPRGRAYNEQFF.